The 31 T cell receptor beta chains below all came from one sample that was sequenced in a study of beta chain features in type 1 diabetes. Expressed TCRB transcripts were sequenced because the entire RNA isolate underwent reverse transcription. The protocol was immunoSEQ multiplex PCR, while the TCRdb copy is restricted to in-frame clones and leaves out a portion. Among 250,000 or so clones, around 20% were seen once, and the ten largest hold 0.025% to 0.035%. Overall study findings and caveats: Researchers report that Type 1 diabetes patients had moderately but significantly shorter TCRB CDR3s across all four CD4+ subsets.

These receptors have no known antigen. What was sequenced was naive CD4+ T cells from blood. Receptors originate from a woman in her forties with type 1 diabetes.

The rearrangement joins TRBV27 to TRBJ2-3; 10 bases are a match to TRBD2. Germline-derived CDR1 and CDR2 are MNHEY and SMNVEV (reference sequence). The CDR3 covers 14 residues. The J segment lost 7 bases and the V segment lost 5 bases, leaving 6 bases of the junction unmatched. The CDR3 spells CASSARLAGYTQYF. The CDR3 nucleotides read TGTGCCAGCAGTGCCAGACTAGCGGGTTATACGCAGTATTTT.

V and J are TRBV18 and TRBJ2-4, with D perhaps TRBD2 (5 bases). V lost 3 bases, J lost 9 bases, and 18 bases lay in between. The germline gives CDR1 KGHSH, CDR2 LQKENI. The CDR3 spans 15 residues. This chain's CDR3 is CASSPVEEAPLIQYF. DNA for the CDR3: TGTGCCAGCTCACCGGTCGAGGAGGCTCCCCTCATTCAGTACTTC.

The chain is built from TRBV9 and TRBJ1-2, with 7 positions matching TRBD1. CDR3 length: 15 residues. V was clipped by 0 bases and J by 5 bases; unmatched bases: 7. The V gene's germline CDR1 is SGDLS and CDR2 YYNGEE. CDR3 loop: CASSVVGQPLYGYTF. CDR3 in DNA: TGTGCCAGCAGCGTAGTGGGACAGCCGCTTTATGGCTACACCTTC.

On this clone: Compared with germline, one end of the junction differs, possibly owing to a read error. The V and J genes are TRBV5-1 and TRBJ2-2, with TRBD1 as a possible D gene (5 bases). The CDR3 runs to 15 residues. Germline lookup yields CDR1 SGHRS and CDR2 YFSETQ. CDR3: CASTLAPGSTGELFF. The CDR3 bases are TGCGCCAGCACCTTGGCTCCAGGGTCCACCGGGGAGCTGTTTTTT.

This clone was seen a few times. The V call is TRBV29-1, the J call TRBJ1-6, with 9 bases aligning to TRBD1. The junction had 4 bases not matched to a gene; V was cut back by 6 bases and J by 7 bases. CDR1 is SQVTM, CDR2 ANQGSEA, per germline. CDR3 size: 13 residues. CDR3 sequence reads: CSVRGTGNSPLHF. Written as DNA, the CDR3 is TGCAGCGTCCGCGGGACAGGGAATTCACCCCTCCACTTT.

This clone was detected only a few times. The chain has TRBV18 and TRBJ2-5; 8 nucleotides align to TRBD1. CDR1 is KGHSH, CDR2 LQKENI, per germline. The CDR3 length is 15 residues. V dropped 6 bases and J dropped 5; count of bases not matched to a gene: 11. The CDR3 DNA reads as TGTGCCAGCTCCCCCCGGACAGGGCTGGATGAGACCCAGTACTTC. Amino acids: CASSPRTGLDETQYF.

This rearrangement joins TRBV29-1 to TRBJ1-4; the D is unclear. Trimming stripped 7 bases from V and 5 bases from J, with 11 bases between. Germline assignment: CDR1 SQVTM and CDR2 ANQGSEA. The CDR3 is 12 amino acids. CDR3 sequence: CSAAGGNEKLFF. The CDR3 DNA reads TGCAGCGCGGCGGGCGGGAATGAAAAACTGTTTTTT.

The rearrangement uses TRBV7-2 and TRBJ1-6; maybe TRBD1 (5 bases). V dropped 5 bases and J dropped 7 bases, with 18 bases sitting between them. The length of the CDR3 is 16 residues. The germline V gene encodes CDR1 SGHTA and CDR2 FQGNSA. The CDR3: CASSVDSPFLNSPLHF. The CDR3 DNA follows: TGTGCCAGCAGCGTTGACAGTCCATTCCTCAATTCACCCCTCCACTTT.

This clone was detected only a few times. DNA for the CDR3: TGTGCCAGCAGTTTTTCTTCCAACAGGGGAGGCTACGAGCAGTACTTC. Its translation is CASSFSSNRGGYEQYF. The rearrangement joins TRBV28 to TRBJ2-7; D perhaps matches TRBD1 (7 bases). Germline CDR1 reads MDHEN; CDR2 reads SYDVKM. This CDR3 contains 16 residues. V lost 3 bases and J 3 bases, leaving 18 bases between the germline ends.

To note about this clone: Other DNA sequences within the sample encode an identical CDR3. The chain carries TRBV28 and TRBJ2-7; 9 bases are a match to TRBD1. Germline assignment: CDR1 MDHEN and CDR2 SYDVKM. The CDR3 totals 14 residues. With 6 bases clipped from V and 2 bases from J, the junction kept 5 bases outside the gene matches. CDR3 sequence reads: CASSSGQGTYEQYF. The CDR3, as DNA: TGTGCCAGCAGCTCCGGACAGGGGACCTACGAGCAGTACTTC.

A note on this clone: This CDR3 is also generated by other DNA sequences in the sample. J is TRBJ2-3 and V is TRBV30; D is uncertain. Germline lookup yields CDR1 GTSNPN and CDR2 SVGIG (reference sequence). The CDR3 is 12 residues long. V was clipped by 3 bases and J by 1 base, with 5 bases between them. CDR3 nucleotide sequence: TGTGCCTGGAGCCCAGGCACAGATACGCAGTATTTT. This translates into CAWSPGTDTQYF.

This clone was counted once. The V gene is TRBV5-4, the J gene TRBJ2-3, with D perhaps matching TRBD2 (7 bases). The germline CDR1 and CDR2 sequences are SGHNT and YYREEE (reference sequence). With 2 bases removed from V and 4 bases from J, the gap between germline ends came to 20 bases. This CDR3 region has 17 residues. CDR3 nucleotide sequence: TGTGCCAGCAGCTTCGGGGGGCCGGGAGGTCGGCCAGATACGCAGTATTTT. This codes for CASSFGGPGGRPDTQYF.

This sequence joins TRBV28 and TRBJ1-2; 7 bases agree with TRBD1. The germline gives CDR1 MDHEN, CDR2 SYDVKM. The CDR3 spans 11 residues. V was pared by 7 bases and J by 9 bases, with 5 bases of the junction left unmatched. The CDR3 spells CASNRQGSYTF. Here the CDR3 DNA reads TGTGCCAGCAATAGACAGGGAAGCTACACCTTC.

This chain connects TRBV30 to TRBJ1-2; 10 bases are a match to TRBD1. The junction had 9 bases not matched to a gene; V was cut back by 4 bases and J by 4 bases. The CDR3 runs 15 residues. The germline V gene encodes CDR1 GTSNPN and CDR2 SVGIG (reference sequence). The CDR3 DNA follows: TGTGCCTGGACTTACCGGGACAGGGGTCTCTATGGCTACACCTTC. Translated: CAWTYRDRGLYGYTF.

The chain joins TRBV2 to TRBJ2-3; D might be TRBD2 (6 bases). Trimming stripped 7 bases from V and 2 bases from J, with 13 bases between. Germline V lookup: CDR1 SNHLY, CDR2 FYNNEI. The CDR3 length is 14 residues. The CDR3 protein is CASKRDSPTDTQYF. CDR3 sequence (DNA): TGTGCCAGCAAGAGGGACTCCCCCACAGATACGCAGTATTTT.

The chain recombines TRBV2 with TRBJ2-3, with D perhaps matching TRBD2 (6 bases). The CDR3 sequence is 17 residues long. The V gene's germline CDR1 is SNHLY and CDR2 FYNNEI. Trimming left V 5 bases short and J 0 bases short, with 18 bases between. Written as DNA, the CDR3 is TGTGCCAGCAGTTCCCTTCGCGGGGTTATTAGCACAGATACGCAGTATTTT. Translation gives CASSSLRGVISTDTQYF.

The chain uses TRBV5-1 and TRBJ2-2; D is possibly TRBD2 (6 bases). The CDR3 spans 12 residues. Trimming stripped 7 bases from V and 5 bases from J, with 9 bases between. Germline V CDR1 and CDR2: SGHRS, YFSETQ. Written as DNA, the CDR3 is TGCGCCAGCCAACGGGAGACCGGGGAGCTGTTTTTT. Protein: CASQRETGELFF.

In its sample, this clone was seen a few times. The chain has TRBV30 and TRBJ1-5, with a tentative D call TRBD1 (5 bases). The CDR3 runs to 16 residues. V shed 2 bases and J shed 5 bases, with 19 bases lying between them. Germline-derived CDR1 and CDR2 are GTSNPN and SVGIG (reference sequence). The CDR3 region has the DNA TGTGCCTGGAGTTCACACCAAGGGGTAGAGGATCAGCCCCAGCATTTT. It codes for CAWSSHQGVEDQPQHF.

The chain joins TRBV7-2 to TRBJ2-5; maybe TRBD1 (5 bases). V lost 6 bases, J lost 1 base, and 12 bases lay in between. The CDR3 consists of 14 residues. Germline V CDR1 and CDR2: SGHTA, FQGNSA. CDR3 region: CASRSATVQETQYF. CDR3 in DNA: TGTGCCAGCAGATCGGCGACAGTCCAAGAGACCCAGTACTTC.

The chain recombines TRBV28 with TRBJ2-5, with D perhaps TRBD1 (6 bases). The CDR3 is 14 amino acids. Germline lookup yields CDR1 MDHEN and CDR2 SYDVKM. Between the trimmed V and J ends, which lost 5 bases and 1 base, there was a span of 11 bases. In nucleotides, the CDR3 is TGTGCCAGCAGTACCGGACAGCTCCAAGAGACCCAGTACTTC. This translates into CASSTGQLQETQYF.

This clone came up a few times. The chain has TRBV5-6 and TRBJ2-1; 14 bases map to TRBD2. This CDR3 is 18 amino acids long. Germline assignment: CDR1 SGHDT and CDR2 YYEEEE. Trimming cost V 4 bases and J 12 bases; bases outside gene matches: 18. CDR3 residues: CASSPTTSGRASGGRQFF. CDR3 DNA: TGTGCCAGCAGCCCCACGACTAGCGGGAGGGCCAGCGGAGGTCGGCAGTTCTTC.

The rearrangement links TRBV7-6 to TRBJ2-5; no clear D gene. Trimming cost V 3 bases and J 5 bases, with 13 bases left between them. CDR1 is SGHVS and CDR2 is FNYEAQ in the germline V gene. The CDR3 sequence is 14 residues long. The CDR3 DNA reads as TGTGCCAGCAGCTTTAGTACGATCCGGGAGACCCAGTACTTC. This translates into CASSFSTIRETQYF.

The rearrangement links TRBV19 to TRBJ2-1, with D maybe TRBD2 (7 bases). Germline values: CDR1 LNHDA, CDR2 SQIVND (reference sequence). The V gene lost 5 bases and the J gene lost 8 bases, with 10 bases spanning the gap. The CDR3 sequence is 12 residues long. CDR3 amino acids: CASSVGGHEQFF. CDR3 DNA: TGTGCCAGTAGTGTGGGGGGGCATGAGCAGTTCTTC.

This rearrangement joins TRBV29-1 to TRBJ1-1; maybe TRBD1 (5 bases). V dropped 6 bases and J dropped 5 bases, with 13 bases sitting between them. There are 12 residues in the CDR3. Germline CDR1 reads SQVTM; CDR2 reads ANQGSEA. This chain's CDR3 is CSVGRGETEAFF. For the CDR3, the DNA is TGCAGCGTGGGGCGGGGCGAGACTGAAGCTTTCTTT. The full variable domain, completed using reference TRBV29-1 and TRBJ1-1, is SAVISQKPSRDICQRGTSLTIQCQVDSQVTMMFWYRQQPGQSLTLIATANQGSEATYESGFVIDKFPISRPNLTFSTLTVSNMSPEDSSIYLCSVGRGETEAFFGQGTRLTVV.

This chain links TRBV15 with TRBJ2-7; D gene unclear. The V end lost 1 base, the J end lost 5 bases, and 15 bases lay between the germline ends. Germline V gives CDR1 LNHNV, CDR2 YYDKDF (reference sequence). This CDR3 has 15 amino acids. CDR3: CATSRAAVLSDEQYF. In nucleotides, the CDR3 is TGTGCCACCAGCAGAGCGGCGGTGCTGTCGGACGAGCAGTACTTC.

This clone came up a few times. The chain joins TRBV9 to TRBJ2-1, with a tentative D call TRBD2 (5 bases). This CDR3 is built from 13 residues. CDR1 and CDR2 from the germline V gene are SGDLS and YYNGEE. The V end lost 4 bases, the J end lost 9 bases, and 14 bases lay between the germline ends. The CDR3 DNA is TGTGCCAGCAGCACCCTAGGGAGCACTGAGCAGTTCTTC. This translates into CASSTLGSTEQFF.

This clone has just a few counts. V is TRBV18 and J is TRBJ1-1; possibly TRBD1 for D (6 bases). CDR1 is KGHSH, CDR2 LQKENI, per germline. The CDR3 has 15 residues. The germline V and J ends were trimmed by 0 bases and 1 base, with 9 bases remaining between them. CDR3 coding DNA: TGTGCCAGCTCACCACCGGGACACCCGAACACTGAAGCTTTCTTT. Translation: CASSPPGHPNTEAFF.

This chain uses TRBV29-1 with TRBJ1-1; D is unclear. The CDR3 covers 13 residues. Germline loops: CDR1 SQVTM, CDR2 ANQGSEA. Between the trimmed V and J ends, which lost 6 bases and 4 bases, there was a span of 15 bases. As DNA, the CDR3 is TGCAGCGTATCAGGCCGGCTGAGCACTGAAGCTTTCTTT. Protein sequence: CSVSGRLSTEAFF.

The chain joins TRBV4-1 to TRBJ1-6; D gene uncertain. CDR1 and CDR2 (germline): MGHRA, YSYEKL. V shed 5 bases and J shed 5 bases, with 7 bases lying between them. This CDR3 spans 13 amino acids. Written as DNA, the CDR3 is TGCGCCAGCAGCGAAGTCGATAATTCACCCCTCCACTTT. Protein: CASSEVDNSPLHF.

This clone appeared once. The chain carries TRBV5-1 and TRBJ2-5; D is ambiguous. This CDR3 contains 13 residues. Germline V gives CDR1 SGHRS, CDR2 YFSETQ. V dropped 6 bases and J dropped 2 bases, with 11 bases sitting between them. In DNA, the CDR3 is TGCGCCAGCACCTTAAGCGAGCAAGAGACCCAGTACTTC. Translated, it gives CASTLSEQETQYF.

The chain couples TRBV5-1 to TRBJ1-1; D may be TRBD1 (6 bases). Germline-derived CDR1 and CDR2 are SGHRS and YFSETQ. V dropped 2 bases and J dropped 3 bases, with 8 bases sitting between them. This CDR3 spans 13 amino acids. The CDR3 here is CASSFEGDTEAFF. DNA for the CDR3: TGCGCCAGCAGCTTCGAGGGGGACACTGAAGCTTTCTTT.